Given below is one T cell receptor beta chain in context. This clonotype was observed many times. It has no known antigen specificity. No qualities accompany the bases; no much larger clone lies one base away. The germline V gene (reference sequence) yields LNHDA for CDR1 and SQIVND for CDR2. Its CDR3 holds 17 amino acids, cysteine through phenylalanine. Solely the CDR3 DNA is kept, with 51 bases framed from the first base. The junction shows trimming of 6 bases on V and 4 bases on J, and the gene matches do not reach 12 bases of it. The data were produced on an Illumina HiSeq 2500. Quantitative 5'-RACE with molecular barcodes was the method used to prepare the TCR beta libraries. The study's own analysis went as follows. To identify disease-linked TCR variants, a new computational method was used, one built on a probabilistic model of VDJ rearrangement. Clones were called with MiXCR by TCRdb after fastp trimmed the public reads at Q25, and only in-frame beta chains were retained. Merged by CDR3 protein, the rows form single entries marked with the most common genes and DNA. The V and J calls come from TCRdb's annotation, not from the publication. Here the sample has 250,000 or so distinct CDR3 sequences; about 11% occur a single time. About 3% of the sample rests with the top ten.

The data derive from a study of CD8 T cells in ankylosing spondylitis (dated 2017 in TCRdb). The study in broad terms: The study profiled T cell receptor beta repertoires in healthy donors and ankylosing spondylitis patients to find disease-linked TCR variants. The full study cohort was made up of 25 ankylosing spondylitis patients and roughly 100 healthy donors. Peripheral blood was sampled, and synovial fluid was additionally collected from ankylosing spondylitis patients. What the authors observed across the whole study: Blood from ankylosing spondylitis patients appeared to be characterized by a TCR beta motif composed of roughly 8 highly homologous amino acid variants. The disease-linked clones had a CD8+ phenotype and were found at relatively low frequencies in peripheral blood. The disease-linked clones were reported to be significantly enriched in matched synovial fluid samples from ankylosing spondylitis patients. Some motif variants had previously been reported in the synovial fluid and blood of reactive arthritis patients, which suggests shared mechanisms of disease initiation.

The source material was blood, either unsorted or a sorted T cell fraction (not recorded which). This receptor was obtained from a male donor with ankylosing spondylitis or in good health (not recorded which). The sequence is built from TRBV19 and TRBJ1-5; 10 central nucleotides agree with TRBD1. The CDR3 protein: CASRSGTGVVENQPQHF. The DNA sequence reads TGTGCCAGTAGATCCGGGACAGGGGTTGTAGAGAATCAGCCCCAGCATTTT.